One T cell receptor beta chain is described in this entry. No antigen is known for it. No per-base quality is available; no much larger clone lies one base away. Enrolling through a virtual design, the prospective study's participants ranged in age from roughly 18 to 100 years and lived across roughly 23 United States geographic areas. To assign participants to cohorts, the prospective study relied on clinical history that participants themselves reported in a screening survey and a study questionnaire. Recovered participants in ImmuneRACE Cohort 3 were defined by two consecutive negative NP/OP PCR tests, clearance by a healthcare professional, or resolution of symptoms. Each participant in the prospective study had whole blood, serum and a nasopharyngeal or oropharyngeal swab collected by mobile phlebotomists. Participants in the prospective study had the option to provide additional blood draws and questionnaires over a roughly two-month period. Blood samples from the prospective study were shipped frozen or at room temperature prior to DNA extraction.

These data are taken from a study of blood T cell repertoires in COVID-19 (TCRdb year 2020). About the full investigation: Samples covering the acute and convalescent phases of COVID-19 were provided by collaborators in the United States, Italy and Spain. The prospective study material was composed of cDNA or gDNA derived from T cells, B-cell-depleted T cells, or PBMCs. Deeply sampled blood TCRbeta repertoires from subjects exposed to, actively infected with, or recovered from COVID-19 were included in the dataset. The repertoires were made available in a free public database intended to serve as a resource for research on the immune response to SARS-CoV-2. The samples were drawn from the first 160 participants of the ongoing ImmuneRACE study and from 1,254 subjects provided by 6 global collaborators. Nearly every sample came with metadata listing a de-identified subject ID, COVID-19 status, age in years and sex. Where available, HLA class I and class II types were taken from metadata supplied by the sample provider and were not determined by assay-based typing.

General conclusions and limits of the study: How much clinical and demographic metadata was included differed by source and by participant, and the metadata was provided uncurated.

From its cysteine to its phenylalanine, the CDR3 spans 11 amino acids. Just CDR3 DNA is preserved here, 33 bases in frame from base 1. The germline V gene supplies CDR1 MNHNS and CDR2 SASEGT. V is reduced by 0 bases and J by 12 bases, leaving a spacing of 9 bases between them. TCRbeta CDR3 regions were amplified from genomic DNA by means of the immunoSEQ Assay, a bias-controlled multiplex PCR. The source study handled its data this way. The number of nucleated cells in each sample was estimated by amplification of reference gene primers within the assay. Sequence reads were collapsed and filtered to measure the absolute abundance of every unique TCRbeta CDR3 rearrangement. For each sample, productive Simpson clonality was calculated as the square root of Simpson's diversity index across productive rearrangements. The clones in this table, taken by TCRdb from immuneACCESS, are in-frame only. Not every clone is retained; where verified, under half of the shortfall comes from an unresolved V gene, and the cause of the rest is unknown. V and J calls and clone size come straight from that table; D and trimming were deduced from the DNA. In this sample the table shows around 250,000 clones, roughly 88% of which occur a single time. The ten most abundant clones make up 1.9% of the sample.

This TCR was sampled from a woman aged 45-65 years who had recovered from COVID-19. Source material: PBMCs or T cells enriched from blood (not recorded which). Recombination connected TRBV6-1 to TRBJ2-7; the D region possibly corresponds to TRBD2 (6 bases align). The CDR3 protein is CASSEAGGGYF. The nucleotide sequence reads as follows: TGTGCCAGCAGTGAAGCGGGAGGTGGGTACTTC.